The T cell receptor beta chain under discussion was sequenced for a study of shared clonotypes between healthy human individuals. Study-wide results and limits: Since donors were few, the genetic and exposure-history diversity represented was limited.

Details on this clone: Its target is not known.

It was roughly 0.3 ug DNA, some 28,000 T cell genomes, that went into each replicate PCR of unsorted PBMC. Sequencing of unsorted PBMC DNA was carried out using ten immunoSEQ deep assay plates. TCRdb keeps only in-frame clones here, not all; method: immunoSEQ multiplex PCR. The repertoire consists of about 490,000 clones, with over 65% occurring once and the leading ten covering approximately 13%. Germline lookup yields CDR1 LNHDA and CDR2 SQIVND (reference sequence). CDR3 length equals 15 residues. V shed 4 bases and J 4 bases; nucleotides not matched to a gene: 7. V usage is TRBV19 and J usage is TRBJ2-5, with 9 bases fitting TRBD2. The sequencing sample was made of PBMCs. The sequence was obtained from a woman in her forties in good health. Some clones in this sample may be carry-over from other donors' samples. Here the CDR3 DNA reads TGTGCCAGTAGTACCGGGACTAGCTACAGAGAGACCCAGTACTTC. Protein product: CASSTGTSYRETQYF.